This T cell receptor beta chain originates from a study of shared clonotypes between healthy human individuals. Overall study findings and caveats: Read depth was anticipated to influence clonotype sharing among donors.

The investigators split CD4+ cells into a CD45RA+ naive subset and a CD45RA-negative memory subset. Germline loops: CDR1 SGHTA, CDR2 FQGNSA. J gave up 5 bases and V 5 bases, and 10 bases lay outside the gene matches. The CDR3 has 16 amino acids. As concerns this clone: Its antigen is undetermined.

Produced via immunoSEQ multiplex PCR; TCRdb's table is partial and in-frame only. The table has about 2,500,000 clones, roughly 92% seen once. The TCR comes from a man between 18 and 29 years old in good health. Sample: naive CD4+ T cells sorted from blood. The subset denotes: CD45RA+ positively selected. The chain carries TRBV7-2 and TRBJ2-5; 11 bases agree with TRBD2. In DNA form, the CDR3 reads TGTGCCAGCAGCCTTCGACTAGCGGGGAGGTTGGAGACCCAGTACTTC. The encoded protein is CASSLRLAGRLETQYF.